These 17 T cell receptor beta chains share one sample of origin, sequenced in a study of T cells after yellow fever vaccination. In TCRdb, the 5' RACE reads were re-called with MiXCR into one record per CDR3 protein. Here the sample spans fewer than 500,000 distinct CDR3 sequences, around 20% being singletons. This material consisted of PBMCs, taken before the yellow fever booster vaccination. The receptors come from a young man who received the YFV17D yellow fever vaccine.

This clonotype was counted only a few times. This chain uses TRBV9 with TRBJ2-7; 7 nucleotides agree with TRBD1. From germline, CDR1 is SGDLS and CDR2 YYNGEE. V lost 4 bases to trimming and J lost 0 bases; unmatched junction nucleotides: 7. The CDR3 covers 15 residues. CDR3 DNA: TGTGCCAGCAGCCCCTCGACAGGGAGCTCCTACGAGCAGTACTTC. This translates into CASSPSTGSSYEQYF.

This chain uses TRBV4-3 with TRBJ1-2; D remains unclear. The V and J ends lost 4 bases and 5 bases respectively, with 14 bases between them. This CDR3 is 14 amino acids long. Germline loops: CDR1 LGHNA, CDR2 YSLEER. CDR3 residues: CASSPRLAEYGYTF. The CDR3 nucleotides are TGCGCCAGCAGCCCACGTCTGGCGGAGTATGGCTACACCTTC.

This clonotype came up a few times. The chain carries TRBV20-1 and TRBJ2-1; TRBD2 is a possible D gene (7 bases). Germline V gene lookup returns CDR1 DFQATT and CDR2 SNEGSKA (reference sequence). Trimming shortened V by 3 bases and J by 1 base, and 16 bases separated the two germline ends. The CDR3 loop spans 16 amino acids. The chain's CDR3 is CSARVQGGGSYNEQFF. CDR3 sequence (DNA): TGCAGTGCTAGGGTCCAGGGAGGGGGATCCTACAATGAGCAGTTCTTC.

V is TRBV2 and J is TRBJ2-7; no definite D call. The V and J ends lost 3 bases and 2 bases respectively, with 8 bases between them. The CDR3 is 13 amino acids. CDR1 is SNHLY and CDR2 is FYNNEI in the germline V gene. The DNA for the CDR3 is TGTGCCAGCAGTGATCGGATGACCTACGAGCAGTACGTC. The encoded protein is CASSDRMTYEQYV.

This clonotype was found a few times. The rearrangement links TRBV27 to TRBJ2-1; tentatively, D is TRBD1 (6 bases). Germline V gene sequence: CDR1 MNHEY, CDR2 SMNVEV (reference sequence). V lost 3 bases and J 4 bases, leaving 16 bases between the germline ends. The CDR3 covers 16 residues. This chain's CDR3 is CASSFLGQTEYNEQFF. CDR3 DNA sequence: TGTGCCAGCAGTTTCCTCGGACAGACCGAATACAATGAGCAGTTCTTC.

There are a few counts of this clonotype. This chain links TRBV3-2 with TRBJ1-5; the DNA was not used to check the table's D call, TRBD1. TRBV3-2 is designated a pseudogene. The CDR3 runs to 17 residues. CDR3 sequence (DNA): TGTGCCAGCAGCCACAGACAGGCTAAGGGGAGTAATCAGCCCCAGCATTTT. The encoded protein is CASSHRQAKGSNQPQHF.

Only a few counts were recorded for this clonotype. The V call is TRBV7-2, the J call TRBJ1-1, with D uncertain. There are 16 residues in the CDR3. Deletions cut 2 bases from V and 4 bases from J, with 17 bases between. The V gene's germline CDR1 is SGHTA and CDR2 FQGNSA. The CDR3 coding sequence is TGTGCCAGCAGCTTATCGGTCCCGGGTTGGGGCACTGAAGCTTTCTTT. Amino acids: CASSLSVPGWGTEAFF.

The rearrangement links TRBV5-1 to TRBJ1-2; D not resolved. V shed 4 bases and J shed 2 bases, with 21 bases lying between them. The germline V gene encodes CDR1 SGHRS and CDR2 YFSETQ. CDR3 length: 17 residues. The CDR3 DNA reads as TGCGCCAGCAGCCGACTCCCCTGGCAGGAGATGAACTATGGCTACACCTTC. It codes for CASSRLPWQEMNYGYTF.

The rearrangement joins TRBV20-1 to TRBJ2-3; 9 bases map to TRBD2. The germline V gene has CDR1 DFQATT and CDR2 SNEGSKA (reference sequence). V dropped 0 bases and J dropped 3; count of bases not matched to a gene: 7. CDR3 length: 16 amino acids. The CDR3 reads CSARDWLAGSTDTQYF. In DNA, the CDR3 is TGCAGTGCTAGAGATTGGCTAGCGGGGAGTACAGATACGCAGTATTTT.

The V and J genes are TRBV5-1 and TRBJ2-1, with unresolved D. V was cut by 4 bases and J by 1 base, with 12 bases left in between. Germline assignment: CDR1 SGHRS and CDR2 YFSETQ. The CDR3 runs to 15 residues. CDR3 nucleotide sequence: TGCGCCAGCAGCGAGGACGGTGATTCCTACAATGAGCAGTTCTTC. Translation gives CASSEDGDSYNEQFF.

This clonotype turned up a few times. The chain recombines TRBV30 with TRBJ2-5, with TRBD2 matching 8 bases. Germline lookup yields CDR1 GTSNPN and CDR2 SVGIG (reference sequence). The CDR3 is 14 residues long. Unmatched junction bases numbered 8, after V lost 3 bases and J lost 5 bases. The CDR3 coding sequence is TGTGCCTGGAGCGCCCCAGCGGGGGCGGAGACCCAGTACTTC. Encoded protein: CAWSAPAGAETQYF.

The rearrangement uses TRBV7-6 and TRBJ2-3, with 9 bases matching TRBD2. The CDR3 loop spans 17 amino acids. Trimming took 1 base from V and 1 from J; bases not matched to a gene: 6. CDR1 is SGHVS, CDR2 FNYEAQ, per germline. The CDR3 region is CASSLVIRTSGTDTQYF. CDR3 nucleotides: TGTGCCAGCAGCTTAGTGATAAGGACTAGCGGCACAGATACGCAGTATTTT.

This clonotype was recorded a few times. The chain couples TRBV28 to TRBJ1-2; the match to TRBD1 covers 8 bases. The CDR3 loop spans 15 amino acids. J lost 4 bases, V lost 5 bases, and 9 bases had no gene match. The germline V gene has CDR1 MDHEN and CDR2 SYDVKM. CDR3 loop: CASSTTDRVPYGYTF. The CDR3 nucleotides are TGTGCCAGCAGTACCACGGACAGGGTTCCCTATGGCTACACCTTC.

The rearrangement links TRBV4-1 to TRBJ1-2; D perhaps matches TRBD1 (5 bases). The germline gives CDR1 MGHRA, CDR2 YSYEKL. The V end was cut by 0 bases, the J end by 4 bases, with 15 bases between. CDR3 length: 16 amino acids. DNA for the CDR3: TGCGCCAGCAGCCAAGAGCCAGGGTTAGAAAGCTATGGCTACACCTTC. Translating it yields CASSQEPGLESYGYTF.

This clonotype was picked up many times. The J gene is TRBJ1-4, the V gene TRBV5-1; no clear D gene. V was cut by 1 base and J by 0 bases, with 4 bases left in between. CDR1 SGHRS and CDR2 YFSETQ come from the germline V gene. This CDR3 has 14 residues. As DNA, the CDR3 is TGCGCCAGCAGCTTGAGCGCAACTAATGAAAAACTGTTTTTT. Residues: CASSLSATNEKLFF.

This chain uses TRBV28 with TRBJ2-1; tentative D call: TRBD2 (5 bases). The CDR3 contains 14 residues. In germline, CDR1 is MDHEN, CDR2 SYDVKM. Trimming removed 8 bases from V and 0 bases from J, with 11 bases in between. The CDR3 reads CASLGLGSYNEQFF. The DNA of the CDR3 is TGTGCCAGCCTAGGACTGGGCTCCTACAATGAGCAGTTCTTC.

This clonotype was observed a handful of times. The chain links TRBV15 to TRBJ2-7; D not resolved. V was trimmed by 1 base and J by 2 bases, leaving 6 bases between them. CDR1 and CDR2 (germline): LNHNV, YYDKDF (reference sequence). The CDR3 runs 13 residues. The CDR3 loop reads CATSRVGTYEQYF. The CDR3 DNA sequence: TGTGCCACCAGCAGAGTAGGGACCTACGAGCAGTACTTC. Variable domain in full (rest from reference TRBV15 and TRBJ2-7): DAMVIQNPRYQVTQFGKPVTLSCSQTLNHNVMYWYQQKSSQAPKLLFHYYDKDFNNEADTPDNFQSRRPNTSFCFLDIRSPGLGDTAMYLCATSRVGTYEQYFGPGTRLTVT.